This passage covers 24 T cell receptor beta chains from one sample sequenced in a study of shared T cell receptors in the human thymus. Measured with immunoSEQ multiplex PCR; TCRdb has only the in-frame clones, and not every one. The table shows 540,000 or so clones, with 75% to 80% occurring only once. The sample was also linked to a second study, of human thymus T cells.

The source material was thymocytes. The receptors here all came from a boy less than two years old with a congenital heart defect.

The rearrangement joins TRBV7-9 to TRBJ1-5; 12 bases are shared with TRBD1. The germline gives CDR1 SEHNR, CDR2 FQNEAQ (reference sequence). The V gene end was trimmed by 4 bases and the J gene end by 1 base; junction bases not matched to a gene: 2. The CDR3 runs to 16 residues. The CDR3 loop reads CASSSGQGASNQPQHF. For the CDR3, the DNA is TGTGCCAGCAGCTCGGGACAGGGGGCAAGCAATCAGCCCCAGCATTTT.

This clone was seen a handful of times. The J gene is TRBJ2-6, the V gene TRBV6-5, with 8 bases aligning to TRBD1. Germline V gene lookup returns CDR1 MNHEY and CDR2 SVGAGI. V gave up 6 bases and J gave up 1 base; unmatched junction bases: 2. CDR3 length equals 15 residues. DNA of the CDR3: TGTGCCAGCAGAGACAGGGGTTCTGGGGCCAACGTCCTGACTTTC. Its translation: CASRDRGSGANVLTF.

The chain joins TRBV7-2 to TRBJ1-5; D gene uncertain. CDR1 SGHTA and CDR2 FQGNSA come from the germline V gene. The V and J ends lost 5 bases and 4 bases respectively, with 12 bases between them. The CDR3 spans 14 residues. CDR3 DNA: TGTGCCAGCAGCCCCCCAGGCGGGAATCAGCCCCAGCATTTT. The encoded protein is CASSPPGGNQPQHF.

Here the CDR3 reads CASSLVALAGETQYF. The CDR3 DNA reads TGTGCCAGCAGCTTAGTCGCCCTAGCGGGGGAGACCCAGTACTTC. The chain joins TRBV7-8 to TRBJ2-5; 9 bases are shared with TRBD2. This CDR3 comprises 15 residues. V lost 1 base and J lost 5; bases outside the gene matches: 5. Germline values: CDR1 SGHVS, CDR2 FQNEAQ.

This clone was counted only a few times. The chain carries TRBV11-2 and TRBJ1-1; the D gene is possibly TRBD1 (5 bases). The CDR3 loop spans 14 amino acids. Germline V gives CDR1 SGHAT, CDR2 FQNNGV. Deletions cut 8 bases from V and 5 bases from J, with 18 bases between. The CDR3 nucleotides are TGTGCCAGCTCTCCGGACAATGAGAGTACTGAAGCTTTCTTT. Translating gives CASSPDNESTEAFF.

The rearrangement uses TRBV5-1 and TRBJ2-1; 9 bases map to TRBD2. Germline V lookup: CDR1 SGHRS, CDR2 YFSETQ. The CDR3 length is 15 residues. The V gene end was trimmed by 5 bases and the J gene end by 5 bases; junction bases not matched to a gene: 8. The CDR3 reads CASSSGRAPDNEQFF. For the CDR3, the DNA is TGCGCCAGCAGTAGCGGGAGAGCTCCGGACAATGAGCAGTTCTTC.

J is TRBJ2-5 and V is TRBV4-1; tentatively, D is TRBD2 (6 bases). Germline CDR1 reads MGHRA; CDR2 reads YSYEKL. Trimming removed 1 base from V and 3 bases from J, with 9 bases in between. The CDR3 covers 14 residues. CDR3 in DNA: TGCGCCAGCAGCCAAGCGGGAGTAGAAGAGACCCAGTACTTC. It specifies CASSQAGVEETQYF.

The gene calls are TRBV4-1 and TRBJ2-5, with D possibly being TRBD2 (6 bases). Trimming pared 2 bases from V and 0 bases from J, leaving 10 bases between. The CDR3 covers 15 residues. Germline loops: CDR1 MGHRA, CDR2 YSYEKL. The CDR3 DNA sequence: TGCGCCAGCAGCCAATATCGGGGGTACCAAGAGACCCAGTACTTC. Translation: CASSQYRGYQETQYF.

J is TRBJ2-1 and V is TRBV5-1, with D perhaps matching TRBD1 (6 bases). CDR1 SGHRS and CDR2 YFSETQ come from the germline V gene. V lost 4 bases to trimming and J lost 0 bases, with 17 bases between them. The CDR3 is 17 amino acids. The CDR3 is CASSPPVTGSSYNEQFF. Written as DNA, the CDR3 is TGCGCCAGCAGCCCTCCCGTTACAGGGAGCTCCTACAATGAGCAGTTCTTC.

This clone was recorded a few times. The chain carries TRBV6-1 and TRBJ1-3; 7 bases align to TRBD1. Trimming took 2 bases from V and 0 from J; bases not matched to a gene: 10. The CDR3 runs 18 residues. Looked up from germline, CDR1 is MNHNS and CDR2 is SASEGT. CDR3 loop: CASSEIVLGTDSGNTIYF. The CDR3 bases are TGTGCCAGCAGTGAAATAGTATTGGGGACAGACTCTGGAAACACCATATATTTT.

As DNA, the CDR3 is TGTGCCAGCTTCAGACAGGGTAGCTACAATGAGCAGTTCTTC. It yields the protein CASFRQGSYNEQFF. The gene calls are TRBV27 and TRBJ2-1; TRBD1 matches at 7 bases. The germline CDR1 and CDR2 sequences are MNHEY and SMNVEV (reference sequence). The CDR3 contains 14 residues. The V and J ends lost 8 bases and 3 bases, in that order; junction bases with no gene match: 7.

This clone was picked up one time. This sequence joins TRBV5-5 and TRBJ2-1; D uncertain. The germline V gene encodes CDR1 SGHKS and CDR2 YYEKEE (reference sequence). The CDR3 covers 12 residues. Between the trimmed V and J ends, which lost 0 bases and 5 bases, there was a span of 3 bases. The CDR3 nucleotides read TGTGCCAGCAGCTTGGCCAACAATGAGCAGTTCTTC. Its protein is CASSLANNEQFF. Using reference TRBV5-5 and TRBJ2-1 for the parts outside the CDR3, the full variable domain is DAGVTQSPTHLIKTRGQQVTLRCSPISGHKSVSWYQQVLGQGPQFIFQYYEKEERGRGNFPDRFSARQFPNYSSELNVNALLLGDSALYLCASSLANNEQFFGPGTRLTVL.

The chain uses TRBV11-2 and TRBJ2-7; perhaps TRBD1 as D (6 bases). The CDR3 has 17 amino acids. The germline gives CDR1 SGHAT, CDR2 FQNNGV. With 5 bases removed from V and 3 bases from J, the gap between germline ends came to 23 bases. The CDR3 loop is CASSPKGQGRFFYEQYF. Here the CDR3 DNA reads TGTGCCAGCAGCCCCAAGGGGCAGGGGCGCTTCTTCTACGAGCAGTACTTC.

The rearrangement joins TRBV21-1 to TRBJ2-7; the DNA was not compared with TRBD1, the D call given in the table. TRBV21-1 is a listed pseudogene. The CDR3 length is 19 residues. DNA of the CDR3: TGTGCCAGCAGTCCAGGTTGGGGGGCAGGTGGGACAGGGTCCTACGAGCAGTACTTC. Translation gives CASSPGWGAGGTGSYEQYF.

Only a few counts were recorded for this clone. The CDR3 sequence is CASSKLGQDPYEQYF. CDR3 sequence (DNA): TGTGCCAGCAGCAAATTGGGGCAGGACCCCTACGAGCAGTACTTC. V usage is TRBV21-1 and J usage is TRBJ2-7; the table gives TRBD1 as D, unverified against the DNA. TRBV21-1 is flagged as a pseudogene. There are 15 residues in the CDR3.

CDR3 DNA sequence: TGTGCCAGCAGTCTGGCGGCGACCACTGAAGCTTTCTTT. It encodes CASSLAATTEAFF. The J gene is TRBJ1-1, the V gene TRBV27; the D is unclear. V was trimmed by 5 bases and J by 4 bases, leaving 11 bases between them. Germline CDR1 is MNHEY and CDR2 is SMNVEV (reference sequence). The CDR3 is made up of 13 amino acids.

The rearrangement uses TRBV19 and TRBJ1-4, with 11 positions matching TRBD1. This CDR3 comprises 18 residues. Trimming at V came to 4 bases and at J to 1 base, leaving 8 bases not matched to a gene. Per the germline V gene, CDR1 is LNHDA and CDR2 is SQIVND (reference sequence). In DNA form, the CDR3 reads TGTGCCAGTAGTAAGAATCCCGGGACAGGGGGAACTAATGAAAAACTGTTTTTT. This gives the protein CASSKNPGTGGTNEKLFF. Full variable domain (remainder filled in from reference TRBV19 and TRBJ1-4): DGGITQSPKYLFRKEGQNVTLSCEQNLNHDAMYWYRQDPGQGLRLIYYSQIVNDFQKGDIAEGYSVSREKKESFPLTVTSAQKNPTAFYLCASSKNPGTGGTNEKLFFGSGTQLSVL.

V usage is TRBV18 and J usage is TRBJ2-5, with unresolved D. The germline V gene has CDR1 KGHSH and CDR2 LQKENI. V dropped 0 bases and J dropped 2 bases, with 10 bases sitting between them. The CDR3 has 15 residues. Written as DNA, the CDR3 is TGTGCCAGCTCACCACCGCTTGCGGCTCAAGAGACCCAGTACTTC. This gives the protein CASSPPLAAQETQYF.

The rearrangement links TRBV28 to TRBJ1-1; 7 bases fit TRBD1. With 2 bases clipped from V and 0 bases from J, the junction kept 6 bases outside the gene matches. The CDR3 sequence is 16 residues long. The germline V gene encodes CDR1 MDHEN and CDR2 SYDVKM. CDR3 DNA sequence: TGTGCCAGCAGTTTACCCGGGACAGCCATGAACACTGAAGCTTTCTTT. Protein: CASSLPGTAMNTEAFF.

The J gene is TRBJ2-7, the V gene TRBV6-1, with D perhaps matching TRBD1 (5 bases). CDR1 is MNHNS and CDR2 is SASEGT in the germline V gene. This CDR3 spans 14 amino acids. With 4 bases removed from V and 5 bases from J, the gap between germline ends came to 15 bases. In DNA, the CDR3 is TGTGCCAGCAGTGGAGGACCCAGGGTCAACGAGCAGTACTTC. It yields the protein CASSGGPRVNEQYF.

CDR3 protein: CASSVGAKQGENTEAFF. CDR3 coding DNA: TGTGCCAGCAGCGTAGGGGCCAAACAGGGGGAGAACACTGAAGCTTTCTTT. This rearrangement joins TRBV9 to TRBJ1-1; 8 bases match TRBD1. The CDR3 is 17 amino acids. CDR1 and CDR2 (germline): SGDLS, YYNGEE. Unmatched junction bases numbered 8, after V lost 0 bases and J lost 1 base.

Only a few counts were recorded for this clone. V and J are TRBV7-2 and TRBJ1-3, with 10 bases aligning to TRBD1. Germline CDR1 reads SGHTA; CDR2 reads FQGNSA. There are 15 residues in the CDR3. Losses at the gene ends were 3 bases for V and 8 bases for J; bases not matched to a gene: 7. The CDR3 region is CASSFARDRGDTIYF. In nucleotides, the CDR3 is TGTGCCAGCAGCTTCGCCCGGGACAGGGGTGACACCATATATTTT. Full variable domain (remainder filled in from reference TRBV7-2 and TRBJ1-3): GAGVSQSPSNKVTEKGKDVELRCDPISGHTALYWYRQSLGQGLEFLIYFQGNSAPDKSGLPSDRFSAERTGGSVSTLTIQRTQQEDSAVYLCASSFARDRGDTIYFGEGSWLTVV.

V gene TRBV19 combines with J gene TRBJ2-1; tentatively, D is TRBD1 (6 bases). Trimming took 5 bases from V and 3 from J, leaving 20 bases between them. The length of the CDR3 is 17 residues. Per the germline V gene, CDR1 is LNHDA and CDR2 is SQIVND (reference sequence). The CDR3 DNA follows: TGTGCCAGTAGTCCCAAACGACTCGGACAGAGCTACAATGAGCAGTTCTTC. Its translation: CASSPKRLGQSYNEQFF.

The V and J genes are TRBV6-5 and TRBJ2-6; TRBD1 is a possible D gene (5 bases). Germline V CDR1 and CDR2: MNHEY, SVGAGI. Trimming stripped 2 bases from V and 3 bases from J, with 8 bases between. The CDR3 sequence is 15 residues long. The chain's CDR3 is CASSYQGNGANVLTF. For the CDR3, the DNA is TGTGCCAGCAGTTACCAGGGTAATGGGGCCAACGTCCTGACTTTC.